Reported below is one T cell receptor (beta chain). Antigen unknown. Researchers ran the PCR with 60 Vbeta and 13 Jbeta primers. In the original analysis: Later, an analysis found roughly 80 million unique TCR beta chains, and 8.5 million to 12 million of these were shared. Assay used: immunoSEQ multiplex PCR; TCRdb lists only in-frame clones, some missing. From that table come the V and J calls and clone size; the DNA was used to work out D and trimming. The repertoire consists of 210,000 or so clones, with 65% to 80% occurring once and the leading ten covering less than 20%. The data derive from a study of cytomegalovirus exposure and HLA in healthy donors. Overall study: Around 80 million unique TCRs from HLA-typed donors were held in an early data release. Falling in the Caucasian-associated ancestry cluster were 80% to 90% of under 500 genotyped donors.

Overall study results and limits: CMV serostatus was the sole immune exposure information available.

CDR1 and CDR2 (germline): PRHDT, FYEKMQ (reference sequence). The CDR3 length is 16 residues. V trimming: 6 bases; J trimming: 0 bases; junction bases outside the gene matches: 3. Source material: PBMCs. V usage is TRBV13 and J usage is TRBJ2-6, with 9 bases identical to TRBD1. This clonotype was sampled from a man aged 35 to 55 in good health and CMV-seronegative. CDR3 DNA sequence: TGTGCCAGCAGGGGGACAGGGAGCTCTGGGGCCAACGTCCTGACTTTC. It codes for CASRGTGSSGANVLTF.